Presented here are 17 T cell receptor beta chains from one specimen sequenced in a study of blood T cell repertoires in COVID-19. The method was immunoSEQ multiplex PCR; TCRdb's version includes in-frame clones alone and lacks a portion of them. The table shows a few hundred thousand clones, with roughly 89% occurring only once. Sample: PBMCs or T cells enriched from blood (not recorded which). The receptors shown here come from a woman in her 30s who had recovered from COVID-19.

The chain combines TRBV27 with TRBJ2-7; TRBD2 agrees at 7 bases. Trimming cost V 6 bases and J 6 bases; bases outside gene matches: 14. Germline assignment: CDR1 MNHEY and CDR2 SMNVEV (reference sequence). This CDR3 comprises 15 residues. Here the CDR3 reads CASSIGASGDLEQYF. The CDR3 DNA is TGTGCCAGCAGCATCGGGGCTAGCGGCGATCTCGAGCAGTACTTC.

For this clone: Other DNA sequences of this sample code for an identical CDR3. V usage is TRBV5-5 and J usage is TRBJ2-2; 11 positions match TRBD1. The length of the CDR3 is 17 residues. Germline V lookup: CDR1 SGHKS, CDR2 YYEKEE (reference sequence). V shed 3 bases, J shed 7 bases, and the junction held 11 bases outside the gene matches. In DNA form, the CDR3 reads TGTGCCAGCAGCTCGAAGGACAGGGGGCTTTTATACGGGGAGCTGTTTTTT. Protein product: CASSSKDRGLLYGELFF.

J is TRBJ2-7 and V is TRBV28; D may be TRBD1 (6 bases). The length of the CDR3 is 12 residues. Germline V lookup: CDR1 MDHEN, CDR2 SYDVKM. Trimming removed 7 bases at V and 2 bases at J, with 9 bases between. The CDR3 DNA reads TGTGCCAGCACAGGGGTTCCCTACGAGCAGTACTTC. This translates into CASTGVPYEQYF.

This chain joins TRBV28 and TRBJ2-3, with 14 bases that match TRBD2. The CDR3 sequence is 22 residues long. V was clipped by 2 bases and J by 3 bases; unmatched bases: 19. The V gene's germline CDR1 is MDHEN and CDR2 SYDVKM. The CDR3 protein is CASSLGGASTGLAGEGTDTQYF. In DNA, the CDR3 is TGTGCCAGCAGTTTAGGAGGCGCCAGCACGGGACTAGCGGGAGAGGGAACAGATACGCAGTATTTT.

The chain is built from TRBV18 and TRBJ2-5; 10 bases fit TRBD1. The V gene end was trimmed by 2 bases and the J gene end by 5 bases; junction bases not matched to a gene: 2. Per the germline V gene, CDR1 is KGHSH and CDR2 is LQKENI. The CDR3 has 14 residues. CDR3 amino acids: CASSPSGQGETQYF. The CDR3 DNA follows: TGTGCCAGCTCACCATCGGGACAGGGGGAGACCCAGTACTTC.

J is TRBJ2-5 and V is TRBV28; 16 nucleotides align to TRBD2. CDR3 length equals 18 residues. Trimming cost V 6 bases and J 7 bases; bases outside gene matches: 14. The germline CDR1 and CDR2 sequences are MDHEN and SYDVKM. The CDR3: CASSQGLAGGSRWGTQYF. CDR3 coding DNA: TGTGCCAGCAGCCAGGGACTAGCGGGAGGGTCCAGGTGGGGGACCCAGTACTTC.

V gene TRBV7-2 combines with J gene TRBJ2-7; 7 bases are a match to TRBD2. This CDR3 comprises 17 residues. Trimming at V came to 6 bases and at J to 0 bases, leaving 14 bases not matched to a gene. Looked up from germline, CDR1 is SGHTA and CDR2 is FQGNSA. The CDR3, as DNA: TGTGCCAGCAGTCCCTCCCCAGCGGGAAGTGCCTCCTACGAGCAGTACTTC. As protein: CASSPSPAGSASYEQYF.

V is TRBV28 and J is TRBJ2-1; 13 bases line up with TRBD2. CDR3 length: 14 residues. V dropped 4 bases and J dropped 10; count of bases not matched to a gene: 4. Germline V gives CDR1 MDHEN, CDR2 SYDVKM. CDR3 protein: CASSWTSGRKEQFF. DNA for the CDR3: TGTGCCAGCAGTTGGACTAGCGGGAGAAAAGAGCAGTTCTTC.

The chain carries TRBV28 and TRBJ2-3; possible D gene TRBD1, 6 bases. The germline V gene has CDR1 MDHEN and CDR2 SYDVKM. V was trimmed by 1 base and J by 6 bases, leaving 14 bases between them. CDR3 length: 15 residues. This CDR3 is CASSLSQTGLDTQYF. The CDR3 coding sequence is TGTGCCAGCAGTTTATCCCAGACAGGACTGGATACGCAGTATTTT.

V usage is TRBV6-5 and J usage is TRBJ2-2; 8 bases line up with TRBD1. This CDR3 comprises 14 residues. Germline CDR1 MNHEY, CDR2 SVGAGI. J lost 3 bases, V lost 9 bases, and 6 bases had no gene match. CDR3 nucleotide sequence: TGTGCCAGTAACAGGGGGTTTGACACCGGGGAGCTGTTTTTT. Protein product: CASNRGFDTGELFF.

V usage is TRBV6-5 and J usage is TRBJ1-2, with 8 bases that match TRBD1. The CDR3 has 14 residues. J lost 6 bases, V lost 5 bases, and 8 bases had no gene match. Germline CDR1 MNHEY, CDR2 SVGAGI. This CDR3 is CASSTPGQAHGYTF. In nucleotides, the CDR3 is TGTGCCAGCAGTACCCCGGGACAGGCGCATGGCTACACCTTC.

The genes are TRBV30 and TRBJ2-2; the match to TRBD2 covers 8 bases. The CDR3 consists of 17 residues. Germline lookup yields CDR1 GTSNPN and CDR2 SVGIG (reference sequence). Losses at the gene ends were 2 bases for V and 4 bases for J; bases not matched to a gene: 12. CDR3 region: CAWSYGPAGDLTGELFF. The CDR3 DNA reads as TGTGCCTGGAGTTATGGGCCAGCGGGAGACCTCACCGGGGAGCTGTTTTTT.

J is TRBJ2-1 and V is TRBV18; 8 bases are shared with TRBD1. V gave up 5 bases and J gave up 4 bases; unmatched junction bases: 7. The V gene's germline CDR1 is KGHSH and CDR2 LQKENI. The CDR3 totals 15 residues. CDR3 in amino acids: CASSSTGAPYNEQFF. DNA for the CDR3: TGTGCCAGCTCATCGACAGGGGCCCCTTACAATGAGCAGTTCTTC.

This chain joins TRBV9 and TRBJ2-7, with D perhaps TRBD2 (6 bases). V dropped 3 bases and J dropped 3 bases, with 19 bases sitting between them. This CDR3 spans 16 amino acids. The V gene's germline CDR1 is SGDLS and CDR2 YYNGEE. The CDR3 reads CASSAGAGTSIYEQYF. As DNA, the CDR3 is TGTGCCAGCAGCGCCGGGGCCGGGACTTCGATCTACGAGCAGTACTTC.

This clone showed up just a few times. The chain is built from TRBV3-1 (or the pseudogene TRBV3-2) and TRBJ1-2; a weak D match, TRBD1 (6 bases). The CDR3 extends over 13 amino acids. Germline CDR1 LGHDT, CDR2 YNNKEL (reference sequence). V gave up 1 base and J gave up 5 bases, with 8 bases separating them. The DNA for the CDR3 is TGTGCCAGCAGCCAAGGACAGGAGTATGGCTACACCTTC. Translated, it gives CASSQGQEYGYTF.

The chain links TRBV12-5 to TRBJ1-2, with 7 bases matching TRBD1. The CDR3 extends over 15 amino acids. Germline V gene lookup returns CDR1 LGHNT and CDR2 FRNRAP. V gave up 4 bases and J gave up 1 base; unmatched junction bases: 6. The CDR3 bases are TGTGCTAGTGGTTCCCGACAGGGCCTTAACTATGGCTACACCTTC. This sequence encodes CASGSRQGLNYGYTF.

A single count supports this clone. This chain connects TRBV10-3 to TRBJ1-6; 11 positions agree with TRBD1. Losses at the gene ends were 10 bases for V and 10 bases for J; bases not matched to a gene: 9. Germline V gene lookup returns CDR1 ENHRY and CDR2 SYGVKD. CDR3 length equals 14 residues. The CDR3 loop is CATLTGTGGSPLHF. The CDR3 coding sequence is TGTGCCACTCTAACCGGGACAGGGGGATCACCCCTCCACTTT.